These 21 T cell receptor beta chains were all obtained from the same sample, sequenced in a study of human T cells and chemical hapten exposure. Time point noted: patch test 1, 2 weeks after DPC sensitization. Treatment indicated: therapeutic diphenylcyclopropenone sensitization with weekly scalp DPC. Each CDR3 protein is one row after TCRdb ran MiXCR on the RACE reads. The sample lists about 110,000 distinct CDR3 sequences, 9.5% to 11% seen once, with roughly 3.5% in the top ten. The sequenced sample was whole blood, obtained in connection with sensitization to the hapten diphenylcyclopropenone (DPC). The receptor source for this set is a woman aged 40 to 55 with alopecia areata. Some clones in this sample may be carry-over from other donors' samples.

The rearrangement links TRBV20-1 to TRBJ2-7; D is unclear. The V gene lost 6 bases and the J gene lost 5 bases, with 14 bases spanning the gap. This CDR3 region has 12 residues. Germline CDR1 DFQATT, CDR2 SNEGSKA (reference sequence). Written as DNA, the CDR3 is TGCAGTGCCACCCCGCGTCGGAACGAGCAGTACTTC. Its protein product is CSATPRRNEQYF.

This sequence joins TRBV28 and TRBJ2-6, with D maybe TRBD2 (6 bases). Trimming took 2 bases from V and 6 from J, leaving 8 bases between them. Germline V CDR1 and CDR2: MDHEN, SYDVKM. The CDR3 contains 14 residues. CDR3 protein: CASSLGGLANVLTF. As DNA, the CDR3 is TGTGCCAGCAGTTTAGGAGGGCTGGCCAACGTCCTGACTTTC.

There are a few counts of this clonotype. The V call is TRBV12-3 or TRBV12-4, the J call TRBJ2-3; D is ambiguous. The ends were cut back, 9 bases at V and 8 bases at J, with 6 bases in the middle. The CDR3 runs 9 residues. The CDR3 reads CARSTTQYF. CDR3 DNA: TGTGCCAGATCAACTACGCAGTATTTT.

This clonotype was observed many times. This rearrangement joins TRBV7-2 to TRBJ2-6, with 8 nucleotides matching TRBD2. CDR1 and CDR2 from the germline V gene are SGHTA and FQGNSA. Trimming removed 5 bases from V and 2 bases from J; junction bases left unmatched: 8. The CDR3 spans 17 residues. The CDR3 nucleotides are TGTGCCAGCAGCCGACGGACAGCGGGGGCTGGGGCCAACGTCCTGACTTTC. Its protein product is CASSRRTAGAGANVLTF.

V gene TRBV6-2 or TRBV6-3 combines with J gene TRBJ2-3, with 15 nucleotides matching TRBD2. The CDR3 contains 18 residues. Germline CDR1 reads MNHEY; CDR2 reads SVGEGT. The junction had 9 bases not matched to a gene; V was cut back by 6 bases and J by 2 bases. CDR3 sequence: CASRMGLAGGRYTDTQYF. The CDR3 region has the DNA TGTGCCAGCAGGATGGGACTAGCGGGAGGTCGATACACAGATACGCAGTATTTT.

The gene calls are TRBV6-2 or TRBV6-3 and TRBJ2-1, with 12 bases fitting TRBD2. This CDR3 contains 19 residues. Germline CDR1 MNHEY, CDR2 SVGEGT. Unmatched junction bases numbered 16, after V lost 2 bases and J lost 8 bases. This CDR3 is CASSYVGLAGTGGFDEQFF. In nucleotides, the CDR3 is TGTGCCAGCAGTTACGTGGGACTAGCGGGTACAGGAGGGTTCGATGAGCAGTTCTTC.

This clonotype was seen repeatedly, ten times or more. V is TRBV12-3 or TRBV12-4 and J is TRBJ2-2; D gene ambiguous. Trimming removed 3 bases at V and 3 bases at J, with 11 bases between. This CDR3 has 15 residues. CDR3 amino acids: CASSLVPPDTGELFF. The DNA of the CDR3 is TGTGCCAGCAGTTTGGTCCCCCCCGACACCGGGGAGCTGTTTTTT.

V is TRBV6-5 and J is TRBJ1-6; a possible D gene is TRBD1 (5 bases). V was clipped by 6 bases and J by 11 bases, with 29 bases between them. Germline CDR1 reads MNHEY; CDR2 reads SVGAGI. The CDR3 has 18 residues. The CDR3 loop reads CASRLRALGGFKGTPLHF. CDR3 coding DNA: TGTGCCAGCAGACTACGGGCACTCGGGGGGTTTAAAGGCACACCCCTCCACTTT.

This sequence joins TRBV27 and TRBJ2-7; D gene unclear. Germline V gene lookup returns CDR1 MNHEY and CDR2 SMNVEV (reference sequence). There are 15 residues in the CDR3. V was shortened by 0 bases and J by 4 bases, with 13 bases between the two germline ends. CDR3 DNA: TGTGCCAGCAGTTTATCTCACGGATTACCATACGAGCAGTACTTC. This encodes CASSLSHGLPYEQYF.

This clonotype was seen a handful of times. The chain carries TRBV15 and TRBJ2-4; D remains unclear. This CDR3 has 15 amino acids. Germline-derived CDR1 and CDR2 are LNHNV and YYDKDF (reference sequence). Between the trimmed V and J ends, which lost 1 base and 3 bases, there was a span of 10 bases. The CDR3 DNA follows: TGTGCCACCAGCAGAGCGGCGGCTGACAAAAACATTCAGTACTTC. Protein sequence: CATSRAAADKNIQYF.

In this sample, this clonotype turned up a few times. The chain's CDR3 is CASGMAGGGEQYF. The CDR3 nucleotides read TGTGCCAGCGGAATGGCAGGGGGCGGCGAGCAGTACTTC. V is TRBV12-3 or TRBV12-4 and J is TRBJ2-7; 8 bases fit TRBD1. CDR3 size: 13 residues. J was trimmed by 6 bases and V by 8 bases; bases with no gene match: 9.

This clonotype occurred a few times. The chain has TRBV27 and TRBJ1-3, with a possible D match to TRBD1 (5 bases). Germline assignment: CDR1 MNHEY and CDR2 SMNVEV (reference sequence). The CDR3 runs 15 residues. The V and J ends lost 5 bases and 1 base respectively, with 12 bases between them. CDR3 in amino acids: CASSPYGGSGNTIYF. The DNA of the CDR3 is TGTGCCAGCAGTCCCTACGGGGGGTCTGGAAACACCATATATTTT.

This clonotype was counted many times. The chain couples TRBV12-3 or TRBV12-4 to TRBJ2-7, with 7 bases matching TRBD1. The CDR3 length is 14 residues. Trimming cost V 6 bases and J 2 bases; bases outside gene matches: 7. Here the CDR3 reads CASSSDRAPYEQYF. In nucleotides, the CDR3 is TGTGCCAGCAGCTCTGACAGGGCACCCTACGAGCAGTACTTC.

This clonotype has only a few counts. The V call is TRBV7-2, the J call TRBJ2-7; the D is unclear. V gave up 1 base and J gave up 5 bases, with 6 bases separating them. Germline values: CDR1 SGHTA, CDR2 FQGNSA. The CDR3 has 12 residues. This CDR3 is CASSLEGNEQYF. In DNA, the CDR3 is TGTGCCAGCAGCTTAGAGGGAAACGAGCAGTACTTC.

This clonotype showed up just a few times. The V call is TRBV19, the J call TRBJ2-2; a possible D gene is TRBD1 (6 bases). Germline V gene sequence: CDR1 LNHDA, CDR2 SQIVND (reference sequence). There are 14 residues in the CDR3. Deletions cut 3 bases from V and 6 bases from J, with 11 bases between. Here the CDR3 reads CASSITGIPGELFF. CDR3 DNA: TGTGCCAGTAGTATTACAGGGATCCCCGGGGAGCTGTTTTTT.

This clonotype was detected many times. This sequence joins TRBV11-2 and TRBJ2-2; D gene unclear. Germline CDR1 and CDR2: SGHAT and FQNNGV. Trimming cost V 7 bases and J 0 bases, with 9 bases left between them. The CDR3 loop spans 14 amino acids. CDR3 protein: CASTLLSNTGELFF. DNA of the CDR3: TGTGCCAGCACTCTTCTTTCGAACACCGGGGAGCTGTTTTTT.

This clonotype was detected ten times or more. V usage is TRBV6-2 or TRBV6-3 and J usage is TRBJ2-4; 7 bases align to TRBD1. This CDR3 spans 15 amino acids. Looked up from germline, CDR1 is MNHEY and CDR2 is SVGEGT. The trim removed 6 bases at V and 1 base at J, leaving 6 bases unmatched. The CDR3 region has the DNA TGTGCCAGCAGCCCACTGGACAGGGCCAAAAACATTCAGTACTTC. It translates to CASSPLDRAKNIQYF.

This clonotype was recorded many times. The gene calls are TRBV7-2 and TRBJ1-4; a possible D gene is TRBD1 (5 bases). The CDR3 contains 14 residues. Per germline, CDR1 SGHTA and CDR2 FQGNSA. Trimming took 1 base from V and 6 from J, leaving 9 bases between them. In DNA, the CDR3 is TGTGCCAGCAGCTTAGGGGGACGTGATGAAAAACTGTTTTTT. Translated: CASSLGGRDEKLFF.

This clonotype was detected a few times. The rearrangement uses TRBV29-1 and TRBJ2-7, with 13 nucleotides matching TRBD2. The CDR3 runs 16 residues. In germline, CDR1 is SQVTM, CDR2 ANQGSEA. V gave up 6 bases and J gave up 1 base; unmatched junction bases: 9. CDR3 nucleotide sequence: TGCAGCGTAGATGGACTAGCGGGAGCTTTTTCCTACGAGCAGTACTTC. Protein product: CSVDGLAGAFSYEQYF.

This clonotype was seen repeatedly, ten times or more. This sequence joins TRBV29-1 and TRBJ1-2, with 7 bases matching TRBD1. The CDR3 contains 13 residues. CDR1 and CDR2 from the germline V gene are SQVTM and ANQGSEA. Trimming cost V 3 bases and J 6 bases; bases outside gene matches: 7. The CDR3 DNA reads TGCAGCGTTGAGACAGGGTTTAGGGATGGCTACACCTTC. As protein: CSVETGFRDGYTF.

This clonotype came up many times. This chain connects TRBV6-1 to TRBJ1-5; 7 bases are a match to TRBD1. Germline-derived CDR1 and CDR2 are MNHNS and SASEGT. V dropped 1 base and J dropped 0; count of bases not matched to a gene: 6. The CDR3 has 17 residues. The CDR3 loop is CASSEGRGQNSNQPQHF. CDR3 in DNA: TGTGCCAGCAGTGAAGGGCGGGGACAGAATAGCAATCAGCCCCAGCATTTT.